Following are 10 T cell receptor beta chains from one sample sequenced in a study of blood T cells in healthy people across ages. A J-beta primer mix and a sample-barcoded 5' primer were used in a second PCR of about 7 to 12 cycles. One entry per CDR3 protein results from TCRdb running MiXCR on the 5' RACE reads. The sample has 450,000 to 700,000 distinct CDR3 sequences; about 26% are singletons. Sequences were obtained from blood. All receptors derive from a woman in her seventies in good health.

The chain employs TRBV28 and TRBJ2-3; tentative D call: TRBD1 (5 bases). This CDR3 comprises 16 residues. Looked up from germline, CDR1 is MDHEN and CDR2 is SYDVKM. The V end lost 5 bases, the J end lost 0 bases, and 15 bases lay between the germline ends. The CDR3 is CASSAAGAASTDTQYF. The CDR3 nucleotides are TGTGCCAGCAGTGCCGCTGGGGCAGCTAGCACAGATACGCAGTATTTT.

This clonotype has only a few counts. The V and J genes are TRBV5-1 and TRBJ1-4; D uncertain. The CDR3 has 13 amino acids. V lost 4 bases to trimming and J lost 8 bases, with 12 bases between them. The germline V gene encodes CDR1 SGHRS and CDR2 YFSETQ. The CDR3 region has the DNA TGCGCCAGCAGCGCCCCCGGTGGGGAAAAACTGTTTTTT. It yields the protein CASSAPGGEKLFF.

In its sample, this clonotype was seen a few times. The CDR3 bases are TGTGCCAGCAGTGGGCGGTCGAGCTCTGGAAACACCATATATTTT. Translated: CASSGRSSSGNTIYF. The chain links TRBV3-1 to TRBJ1-3; no definite D call. The CDR3 covers 15 residues. V was shortened by 6 bases and J by 0 bases, with 12 bases between the two germline ends. Germline V gene lookup returns CDR1 LGHDT and CDR2 YNNKEL (reference sequence).

The chain links TRBV27 to TRBJ2-3; D possibly corresponds to TRBD2 (5 bases). The germline gives CDR1 MNHEY, CDR2 SMNVEV (reference sequence). The V gene lost 4 bases and the J gene lost 3 bases, with 14 bases spanning the gap. This CDR3 spans 15 amino acids. CDR3 coding DNA: TGTGCCAGCAGTTCCTGGGTTACTAGTACAGATACGCAGTATTTT. Translation gives CASSSWVTSTDTQYF.

The chain recombines TRBV10-3 with TRBJ2-1; 12 nucleotides line up with TRBD1. CDR3 length: 14 amino acids. Germline V gene sequence: CDR1 ENHRY, CDR2 SYGVKD. Trimming at V came to 11 bases and at J to 8 bases, leaving 10 bases not matched to a gene. In DNA, the CDR3 is TGTGCCTTAAGAGGGACAGGGGGCTCACATGAGCAGTTCTTC. This sequence encodes CALRGTGGSHEQFF.

With respect to this clonotype: The junction departs from the called germline gene at one end, perhaps through a read error. The V and J genes are TRBV20-1 and TRBJ1-2, with 8 nucleotides matching TRBD1. The CDR3 covers 15 residues. Germline V gives CDR1 DFQATT, CDR2 SNEGSKA (reference sequence). The CDR3 nucleotides read TGCAGTGCCGTCGATCCAGGACAGGGATTATATGGTTACACCTTC. Its protein is CSAVDPGQGLYGYTF.

This clonotype appeared a few times. This chain uses TRBV5-1 with TRBJ1-5, with TRBD1 matching over 8 bases. CDR3 length equals 14 residues. The junction had 5 bases not matched to a gene; V was cut back by 3 bases and J by 6 bases. The germline V gene encodes CDR1 SGHRS and CDR2 YFSETQ. DNA for the CDR3: TGCGCCAGCAGCTCCGGACAGGGCGCTCAGCCCCAGCATTTT. It codes for CASSSGQGAQPQHF.

The chain recombines TRBV18 with TRBJ1-3; D unclear. V was shortened by 2 bases and J by 7 bases, with 6 bases between the two germline ends. The germline V gene has CDR1 KGHSH and CDR2 LQKENI. CDR3 size: 12 residues. DNA of the CDR3: TGTGCCAGCTCACCAGGGAGCAACACCATATATTTT. This gives the protein CASSPGSNTIYF.

The gene calls are TRBV7-9 and TRBJ1-4, with D perhaps matching TRBD1 (5 bases). The ends were cut back, 3 bases at V and 11 bases at J, with 10 bases in the middle. CDR1 and CDR2 (germline): SEHNR, FQNEAQ (reference sequence). CDR3 size: 12 residues. CDR3 coding DNA: TGTGCCAGCAGCTTCCTGGGGGGGAAACTGTTTTTT. The encoded protein is CASSFLGGKLFF.

The chain carries TRBV6-5 and TRBJ2-2; D possibly corresponds to TRBD1 (6 bases). The V end lost 5 bases, the J end lost 4 bases, and 11 bases lay between the germline ends. The CDR3 length is 14 residues. From germline, CDR1 is MNHEY and CDR2 SVGAGI. CDR3 DNA: TGTGCCAGCAGTCCCCAGGGGCCCACCGGGGAGCTGTTTTTT. Protein sequence: CASSPQGPTGELFF.